This T cell receptor beta chain was recovered during a study of CD4 T cells in relation to SARS-CoV-2 and coronaviruses. Unexposed donor CD4+ T cells date from about 2011-2018, before the COVID-19 pandemic. CD4+ T cells were isolated from the cells after about nine days of culture. Unexposed-donor CD4+ T cells were probed with SARS-CoV-2 S/N and four cold-coronavirus spikes, cells permitting. Half the medium was replaced with IL-2 medium on days 3 and 7. This clone was observed a few times. Its antigen is as yet unknown. This CDR3 region has 14 residues. Germline assignment: CDR1 SGHVS and CDR2 FQNEAQ. V lost 2 bases and J lost 1, with 5 bases in between. Here immunoSEQ multiplex PCR was the method, and the copy in TCRdb shows in-frame clones only, minus some. The sample lists 20,000 to 30,000 clones, around 75% occurring once.

Sequenced input: CD4+ T cells from PBMCs, cultured in vitro. V is TRBV7-8 and J is TRBJ2-2; D unclear. The receptor was isolated from a human donor in good health. The CDR3 DNA is TGTGCCAGCAGCTTAAGAGGGAACACCGGGGAGCTGTTTTTT. Translating it yields CASSLRGNTGELFF.